Presented here are 3 T cell receptor beta chains from one specimen sequenced in a study of blood T cell repertoires in COVID-19. Clones were sequenced by immunoSEQ multiplex PCR, and TCRdb holds only the in-frame ones, with some missing. The table shows roughly 380,000 clones, with over 75% occurring only once. The sample consisted of PBMCs or T cells enriched from blood (not recorded which). The receptors were sampled from a man aged 25 to 40 who had recovered from COVID-19.

This clone was recorded at least ten times. The chain employs TRBV5-6 and TRBJ2-1; 12 nucleotides agree with TRBD1. V lost 4 bases and J lost 6; bases outside the gene matches: 5. The germline V gene has CDR1 SGHDT and CDR2 YYEEEE. The CDR3 runs to 15 residues. CDR3 region: CASSAGTGGLNEQFF. The CDR3 DNA is TGTGCCAGCAGCGCCGGGACAGGGGGCCTCAATGAGCAGTTCTTC.

The chain links TRBV10-3 to TRBJ1-3, with D perhaps TRBD1 (5 bases). This CDR3 comprises 14 residues. Per germline, CDR1 ENHRY and CDR2 SYGVKD. Trimming took 4 bases from V and 2 from J, leaving 9 bases between them. As DNA, the CDR3 is TGTGCCATCAGTGTTTCCAGGGCTGGAAACACCATATATTTT. Translating gives CAISVSRAGNTIYF.

A single count supports this clone. The rearrangement uses TRBV10-2 and TRBJ1-5; no firm D call. Trimming left V 7 bases short and J 6 bases short, with 13 bases between. Germline V gives CDR1 WSHSY, CDR2 SAAADI. The CDR3 length is 13 residues. DNA for the CDR3: TGCGCCAGCAAGTCGGGAATAACTCAGCCCCAGCATTTT. This sequence encodes CASKSGITQPQHF.